The 29 T cell receptor beta chains below all came from one sample that was sequenced in a study of T cells expressing NK-cell markers (dated by TCRdb to 2018 to 2021). Library method: 5' RACE. TCRdb records Illumina HiSeq 2000 as the sequencer. The reads went through TCRdb reprocessing, and each CDR3 protein sequence gets one entry with no DNA. The sample table records roughly 15,000 distinct CDR3 sequences. The ten largest clones capture 50% to 75% of the sample. Input material: blood T cells: a sorted CD56 or NKG2C T cell subset, CD4+ or CD8+ T cells, or bulk PBMC T cells (not recorded which). These receptors were collected from a man aged 18 to 69 in good health.

This chain joins TRBV29-1 and TRBJ2-7; TCRdb designates TRBD1, a call that cannot be tested without DNA. The CDR3 is made up of 12 amino acids. Germline CDR1 is SQVTM and CDR2 is ANQGSEA. The CDR3 protein is CSPGRSTYEQYF.

The chain recombines TRBV11-2 with TRBJ2-1; the TCRdb D gene call, TRBD2, has no DNA to confirm it. Per germline, CDR1 SGHAT and CDR2 FQNNGV. This CDR3 has 18 residues. The CDR3: CASSLGVIAGGPRNEQFF. Drawing the rest from reference TRBV11-2 and TRBJ2-1, the complete variable domain is EAGVAQSPRYKIIEKRQSVAFWCNPISGHATLYWYQQILGQGPKLLIQFQNNGVVDDSQLPKDRFSAERLKGVDSTLKIQPAKLEDSAVYLCASSLGVIAGGPRNEQFFGPGTRLTVL.

The chain couples TRBV20-1 to TRBJ1-1; there is no DNA to check the TCRdb D call of TRBD1. Looked up from germline, CDR1 is DFQATT and CDR2 is SNEGSKA (reference sequence). The CDR3 spans 13 residues. CDR3 loop: CSALHALGTEAFF.

The V gene is TRBV15, the J gene TRBJ1-1. This CDR3 is 16 amino acids long. The germline CDR1 and CDR2 sequences are LNHNV and YYDKDF (reference sequence). The CDR3 region is CATSRDRSYEGPEAFF.

V is TRBV18 and J is TRBJ2-1; absent DNA, TCRdb's TRBD2 call cannot be checked. In germline, CDR1 is KGHSH, CDR2 LQKENI. This CDR3 region has 15 residues. The CDR3 region is CASSAGTSGGNEQFF. Full variable domain (outside the CDR3, taken from reference TRBV18 and TRBJ2-1): NAGVMQNPRHLVRRRGQEARLRCSPMKGHSHVYWYRQLPEEGLKFMVYLQKENIIDESGMPKERFSAEFPKEGPSILRIQQVVRGDSAAYFCASSAGTSGGNEQFFGPGTRLTVL.

The chain joins TRBV30 to TRBJ1-1. Germline V gives CDR1 GTSNPN, CDR2 SVGIG (reference sequence). This CDR3 is 14 amino acids long. CDR3 loop: CACPRRRGLGEAFF. Variable domain in full (rest from reference TRBV30 and TRBJ1-1): SQTIHQWPATLVQPVGSPLSLECTVEGTSNPNLYWYRQAAGRGLQLLFYSVGIGQISSEVPQNLSASRPQDRQFILSSKKLLLSDSGFYLCACPRRRGLGEAFFGQGTRLTVV.

The rearrangement uses TRBV7-2 and TRBJ2-1; the D gene TCRdb calls, TRBD2, cannot be checked with no DNA. Germline V lookup: CDR1 SGHTA, CDR2 FQGNSA. The CDR3 covers 13 residues. The CDR3 protein is CASSLVGGVEQFF.

The chain has TRBV7-8 and TRBJ1-2. Germline CDR1 reads SGHVS; CDR2 reads FQNEAQ. The CDR3 extends over 13 amino acids. The CDR3 protein is CASSLVGSYGYTF.

The chain couples TRBV7-9 to TRBJ1-1. The CDR3 is 15 amino acids. Germline-derived CDR1 and CDR2 are SEHNR and FQNEAQ (reference sequence). The chain's CDR3 is CASSLGVVVGTEAFF.

The rearrangement joins TRBV12-3 or TRBV12-4 to TRBJ2-1; TCRdb's D call, TRBD2, is unchecked because there is no DNA. CDR3 size: 13 residues. The CDR3: CASSTSGTSLQFF.

The V call is TRBV2, the J call TRBJ1-1; TCRdb's D call of TRBD1 is untestable without DNA. Germline lookup yields CDR1 SNHLY and CDR2 FYNNEI. The CDR3 sequence is 15 residues long. CDR3: CASTLTGAVGTEAFF.

The genes are TRBV10-3 and TRBJ2-1. CDR1 is ENHRY, CDR2 SYGVKD, per germline. The CDR3 is 13 amino acids. Here the CDR3 reads CAIRGGSYNEQFF.

The chain is built from TRBV20-1 and TRBJ2-7; TCRdb proposes TRBD2, but this gene call is untestable without DNA. Germline V gene lookup returns CDR1 DFQATT and CDR2 SNEGSKA (reference sequence). The CDR3 consists of 16 residues. The CDR3 spells CSARELAGTSYYEQYF.

The gene calls are TRBV10-3 and TRBJ2-2; the TRBD2 assignment by TCRdb is unverifiable without DNA. The germline CDR1 and CDR2 sequences are ENHRY and SYGVKD. CDR3 length equals 15 residues. The CDR3 here is CAISESRARTGELFF.

CDR3 protein: CATSEAGTYEQYF. The V call is TRBV24-1, the J call TRBJ2-7. The CDR3 covers 13 residues. The germline gives CDR1 KGHDR, CDR2 SFDVKD.

The V call is TRBV28, the J call TRBJ2-2; TCRdb indicates TRBD1, and absent DNA this call remains unverified. The CDR3 is made up of 15 amino acids. CDR1 and CDR2 from the germline V gene are MDHEN and SYDVKM. CDR3 amino acids: CASSLLGGNTGELFF.

The gene calls are TRBV2 and TRBJ2-2. The CDR3 spans 16 residues. Germline V gene data show CDR1 as SNHLY and CDR2 as FYNNEI. The CDR3 protein is CASSGSASTGTGELFF.

The chain uses TRBV7-7 and TRBJ1-1; TCRdb's D call of TRBD1 is untestable without DNA. The germline CDR1 and CDR2 sequences are SSHAT and FNYEAQ (reference sequence). The CDR3 consists of 13 residues. The CDR3 protein is CASSRAPNTEAFF.

This sequence joins TRBV7-2 and TRBJ2-4; the TCRdb call, TRBD1, lacks DNA for checking. Germline CDR1 reads SGHTA; CDR2 reads FQGNSA. CDR3 length: 13 residues. The CDR3 here is CASSSPLQNIQYF.

The J gene is TRBJ2-3, the V gene TRBV7-2; TCRdb calls TRBD2, which cannot be checked without DNA. CDR3 length: 15 residues. CDR1 is SGHTA and CDR2 is FQGNSA in the germline V gene. The CDR3 loop is CASSLVSGDTDTQYF.

Its frequency marks this clonotype as medium-sized. The CDR3 region is CASSFGATFNTGELFF. This chain links TRBV12-3 or TRBV12-4 with TRBJ2-2; TCRdb names TRBD1, which stays unverified in the absence of DNA. The CDR3 consists of 16 residues.

The chain joins TRBV6-5 to TRBJ1-3; TCRdb indicates TRBD1, and absent DNA this call remains unverified. The germline V gene has CDR1 MNHEY and CDR2 SVGAGI. CDR3 length equals 16 residues. The CDR3 sequence: CASSYSRQEPGNTIYF.

This CDR3 reads CASSLGALLEKETQYF. The rearrangement links TRBV7-9 to TRBJ2-5; TCRdb proposes TRBD2, but this gene call is untestable without DNA. This CDR3 has 16 residues. CDR1 SEHNR and CDR2 FQNEAQ come from the germline V gene (reference sequence).

The chain has TRBV6-5 and TRBJ1-1. CDR3 length equals 17 residues. CDR1 and CDR2 from the germline V gene are MNHEY and SVGAGI. This CDR3 is CASSYRAVKIWDTEAFF.

CDR3 loop: CAWSVGAPSYTIYF. This rearrangement joins TRBV30 to TRBJ1-3; TCRdb's D gene call, TRBD1, goes unchecked for lack of DNA. Germline V gene data show CDR1 as GTSNPN and CDR2 as SVGIG (reference sequence). CDR3 size: 14 residues. The entire variable domain, with the rest obtained from reference TRBV30 and TRBJ1-3, is as follows: SQTIHQWPATLVQPVGSPLSLECTVEGTSNPNLYWYRQAAGRGLQLLFYSVGIGQISSEVPQNLSASRPQDRQFILSSKKLLLSDSGFYLCAWSVGAPSYTIYFGEGSWLTVV.

The rearrangement uses TRBV6-1 and TRBJ1-4; TCRdb's assignment of TRBD1 cannot be checked, as there is no DNA. Germline V gene sequence: CDR1 MNHNS, CDR2 SASEGT. The CDR3 is 15 residues long. Here the CDR3 reads CASRKQGSTNEKLFF.

The J gene is TRBJ2-7, the V gene TRBV10-3. The CDR3 runs to 11 residues. Germline V gene sequence: CDR1 ENHRY, CDR2 SYGVKD. Here the CDR3 reads CAISVGYEQYF.

This chain uses TRBV2 with TRBJ2-2; TCRdb calls TRBD1, which cannot be checked without DNA. From germline, CDR1 is SNHLY and CDR2 FYNNEI. This CDR3 is built from 15 residues. CDR3 protein: CASGFRDPNTGELFF.

This chain uses TRBV24-1 with TRBJ1-2. Germline assignment: CDR1 KGHDR and CDR2 SFDVKD. This CDR3 spans 14 amino acids. The CDR3 is CATSEASQSYGYTF.